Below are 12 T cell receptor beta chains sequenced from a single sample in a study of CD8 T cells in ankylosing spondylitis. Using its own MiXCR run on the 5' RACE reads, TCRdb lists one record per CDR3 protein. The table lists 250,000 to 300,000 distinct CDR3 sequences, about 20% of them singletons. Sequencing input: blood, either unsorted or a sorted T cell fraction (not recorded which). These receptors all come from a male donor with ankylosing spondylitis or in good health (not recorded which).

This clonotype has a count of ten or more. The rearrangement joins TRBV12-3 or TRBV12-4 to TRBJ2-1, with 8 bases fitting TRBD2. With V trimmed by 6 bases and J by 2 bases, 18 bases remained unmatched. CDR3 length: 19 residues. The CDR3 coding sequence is TGTGCCAGCAGCCAAAACGCCCTCCGAGCGGGAGAGACCTACAATGAGCAGTTCTTC. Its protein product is CASSQNALRAGETYNEQFF.

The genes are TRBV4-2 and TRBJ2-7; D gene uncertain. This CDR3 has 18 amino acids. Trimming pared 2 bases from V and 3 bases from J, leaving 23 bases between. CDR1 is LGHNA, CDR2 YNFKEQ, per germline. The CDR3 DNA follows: TGTGCCAGCAGCCAATCAGCATTAAATAGGGATTCCTACTACGAGCAGTACTTC. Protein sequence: CASSQSALNRDSYYEQYF.

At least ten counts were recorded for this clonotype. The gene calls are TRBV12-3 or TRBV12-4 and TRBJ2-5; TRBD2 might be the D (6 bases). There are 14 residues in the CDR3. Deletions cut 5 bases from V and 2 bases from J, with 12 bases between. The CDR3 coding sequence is TGTGCCAGCAGTCGCCTAGCGATGCAAGAGACCCAGTACTTC. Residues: CASSRLAMQETQYF.

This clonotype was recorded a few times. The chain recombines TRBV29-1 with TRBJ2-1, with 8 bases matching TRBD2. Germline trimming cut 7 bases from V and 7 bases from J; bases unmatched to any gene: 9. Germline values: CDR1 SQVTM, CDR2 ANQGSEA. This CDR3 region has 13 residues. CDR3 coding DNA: TGCAGCGCGACTAGCGCACTCGGGAATGAGCAGTTCTTC. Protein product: CSATSALGNEQFF.

Here the CDR3 reads CASSQDWEGAGVYGYTF. The CDR3 DNA reads TGCGCCAGCAGCCAAGATTGGGAAGGGGCCGGGGTCTATGGCTACACCTTC. The V gene is TRBV4-3, the J gene TRBJ1-2; D might be TRBD1 (5 bases). The CDR3 is 17 residues long. CDR1 is LGHNA and CDR2 is YSLEER in the germline V gene. Between the trimmed V and J ends, which lost 0 bases and 4 bases, there was a span of 18 bases.

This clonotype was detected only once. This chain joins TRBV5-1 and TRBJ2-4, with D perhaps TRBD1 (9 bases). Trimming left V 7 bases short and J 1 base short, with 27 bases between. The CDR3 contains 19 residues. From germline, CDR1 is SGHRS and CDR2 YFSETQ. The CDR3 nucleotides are TGCGCCAGCTCGGAACAGGGGGCGAGGGTAGCGGGGGCCAAAAACATTCAGTACTTC. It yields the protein CASSEQGARVAGAKNIQYF.

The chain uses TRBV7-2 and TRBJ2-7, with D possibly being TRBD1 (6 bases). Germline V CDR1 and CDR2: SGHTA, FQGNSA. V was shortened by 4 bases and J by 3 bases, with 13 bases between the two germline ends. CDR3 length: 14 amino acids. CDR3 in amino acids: CASSYMTGVYEQYF. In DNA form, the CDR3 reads TGTGCCAGCAGCTATATGACAGGTGTCTACGAGCAGTACTTC.

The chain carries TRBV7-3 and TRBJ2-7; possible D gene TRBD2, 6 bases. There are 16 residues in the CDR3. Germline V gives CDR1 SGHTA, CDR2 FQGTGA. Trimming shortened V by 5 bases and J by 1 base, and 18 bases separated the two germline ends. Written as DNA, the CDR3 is TGTGCCAGCAGCCCAACGGAGGGGCCGCCATCCTACGAGCAGTACTTC. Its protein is CASSPTEGPPSYEQYF.

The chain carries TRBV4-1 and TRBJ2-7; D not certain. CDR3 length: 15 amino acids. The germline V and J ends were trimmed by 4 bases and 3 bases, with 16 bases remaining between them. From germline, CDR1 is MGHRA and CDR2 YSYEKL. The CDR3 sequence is CASSRVEPSHYEQYF. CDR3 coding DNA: TGCGCCAGCAGCCGCGTGGAACCTTCCCACTACGAGCAGTACTTC.

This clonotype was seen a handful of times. Here the CDR3 DNA reads TGCAGCGTTGAAGGGGGGGGCGCAGAGACCCAGTACTTC. This codes for CSVEGGGAETQYF. The rearrangement links TRBV29-1 to TRBJ2-5; possible D gene TRBD2, 7 bases. The CDR3 totals 13 residues. Trimming removed 1 base from V and 4 bases from J, with 10 bases in between. CDR1 is SQVTM, CDR2 ANQGSEA, per germline.

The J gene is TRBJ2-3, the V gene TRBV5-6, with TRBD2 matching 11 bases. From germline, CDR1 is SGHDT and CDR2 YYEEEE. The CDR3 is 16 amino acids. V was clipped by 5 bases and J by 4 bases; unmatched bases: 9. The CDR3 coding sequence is TGTGCCAGCAGTTCCACTAGCGGGAGTCTCCCAGATACGCAGTATTTT. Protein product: CASSSTSGSLPDTQYF.

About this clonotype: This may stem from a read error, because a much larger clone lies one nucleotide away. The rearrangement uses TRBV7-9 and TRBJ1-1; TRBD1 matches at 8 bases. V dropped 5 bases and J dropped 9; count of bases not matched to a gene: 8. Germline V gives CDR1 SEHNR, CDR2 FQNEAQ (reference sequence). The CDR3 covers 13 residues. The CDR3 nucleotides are TGTGCCAGCAGCCCACAGGGGGTACTGAAAGCTTTCTTT. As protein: CASSPQGVLKAFF.